The entry below describes one TCR beta chain. Its antigen is unknown. The entry originates in a study of CD8 T cells in Susac syndrome. Study-level information: Each patient with Susac syndrome, at the time of blood draw, was therapy-naive, on corticosteroids, or on intravenous immunoglobulin alone. General study results and limits: Maximal CD8+ clonal expansion in Susac was observed within TEMRA cells and among active patients.

Random hexamers were used to reverse transcribe roughly 0.5 to 1 ug of RNA. The CDR3 of TCR beta was amplified by immunoSEQ multiplex PCR across 54 Vbeta and 13 Jbeta. TCRdb ran MiXCR on the immunoSEQ multiplex PCR reads and lists one entry per CDR3 protein. The data show more than 100,000 distinct CDR3 sequences, with 85% to 95% seen just once and about 0.3% held by the top ten. Looked up from germline, CDR1 is LGHNA and CDR2 is YSLEER. Trimming left V 0 bases short and J 1 base short, with 9 bases between. This CDR3 comprises 15 residues. TEMRA cells were enriched by FACS, and CD4+ and CD8+ T cells were negatively isolated.

The sequenced sample consisted of CD8+ T cells from PBMCs. The gene calls are TRBV4-3 and TRBJ1-1; a weak D match, TRBD1 (5 bases). The TCR originated in a human donor with Susac syndrome. The CDR3: CASSQEGAGNTEAFF. CDR3 bases: TGCGCCAGCAGCCAAGAAGGGGCCGGGAACACTGAAGCTTTCTTT.